This TCR beta chain was recovered during a study of cytomegalovirus exposure and HLA in healthy donors. Study-wide background: The roughly 110 validation repertoires were reported in a later analysis to have been generated on the same platform as the approximately 700 first-cohort repertoires. Whole-study results and caveats: Researchers catalogued around 150 TCR beta chains as cytomegalovirus-associated.

About this clone itself: What it recognizes is unknown.

The study drew the donors from its approximately 120-subject validation cohort, separate from the approximately 670-subject first cohort. CDR1 is MGHRA, CDR2 YSYEKL, per germline. The V gene lost 0 bases and the J gene lost 3 bases, with 23 bases spanning the gap. CDR3 size: 19 residues. Sequencing was performed with immunoSEQ multiplex PCR; in TCRdb, only in-frame clones are kept and a portion is missing. The sample holds 150,000 to 200,000 clones; roughly 83% are singletons and the top ten take about 1.5%. The material sequenced was PBMCs. The rearrangement joins TRBV4-1 to TRBJ1-2, with D tentatively TRBD1 (5 bases). The TCR was taken from a woman aged 18-29 years in good health and CMV-seronegative. This CDR3 is CASSQDLAQGATAYYGYTF. The CDR3 DNA follows: TGCGCCAGCAGCCAAGACCTTGCTCAGGGCGCGACGGCCTACTATGGCTACACCTTC.